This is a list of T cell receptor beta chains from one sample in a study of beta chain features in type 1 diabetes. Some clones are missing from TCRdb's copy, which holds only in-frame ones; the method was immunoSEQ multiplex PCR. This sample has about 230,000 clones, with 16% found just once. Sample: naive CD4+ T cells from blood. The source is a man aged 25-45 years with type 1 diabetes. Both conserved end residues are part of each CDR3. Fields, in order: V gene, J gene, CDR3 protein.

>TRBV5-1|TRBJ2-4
CASSSSPGQGTKNIQYF
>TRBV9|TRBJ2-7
CASSVTGILYGEQYF
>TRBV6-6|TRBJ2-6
CASSYPATSGANVLTF
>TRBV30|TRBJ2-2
CASTGLAGETGELFF
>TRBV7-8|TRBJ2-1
CASSLPGLAGNSYNEQFF
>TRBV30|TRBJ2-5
CAWKMTGRWETQYF
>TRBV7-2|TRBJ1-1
CASSLVHSTTEAFF
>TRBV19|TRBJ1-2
CASRGGPYGYTF
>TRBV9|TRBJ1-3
CASSVRGFGNTIYF
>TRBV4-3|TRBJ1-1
CASSQGPQGKAFF
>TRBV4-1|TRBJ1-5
CASSQERGNSNQPQHF
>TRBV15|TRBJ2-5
CATSRDAGSFQYF
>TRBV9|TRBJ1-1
CASSVAAMNTEAFF
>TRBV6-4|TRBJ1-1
CASSEQENTEAFF
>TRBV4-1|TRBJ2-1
CASSQDRFSYNEQFF
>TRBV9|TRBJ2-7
CASSARTQSYEQYF
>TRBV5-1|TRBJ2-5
CASSLVSGGETQYF
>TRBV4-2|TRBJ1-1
CASSRAGTGITEAFF
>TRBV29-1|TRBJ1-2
CSVVGIHGYTF
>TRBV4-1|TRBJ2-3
CASSQGRLAAGTDTQYF
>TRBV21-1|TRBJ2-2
CASSKGHRSTGELFF
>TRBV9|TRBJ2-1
CASSVDGDSYNEQFF
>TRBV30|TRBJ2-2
CAWSILAGGPGELFF
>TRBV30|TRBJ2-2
CAWRVDTPGELFF
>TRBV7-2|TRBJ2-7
CASSRDWIYEQYF
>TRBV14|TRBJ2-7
CASSQRRTASYEQYF
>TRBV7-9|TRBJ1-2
CASSLAGYGYTF
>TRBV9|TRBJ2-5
CASSARGGIEETQYF
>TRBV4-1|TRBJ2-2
CASSQRGTSGTNTGELFF
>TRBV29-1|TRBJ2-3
CSVEASWGDTQYF
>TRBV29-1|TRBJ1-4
CSVSWRLNEKLFF
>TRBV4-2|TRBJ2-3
CASSQESGTGLTDTQYF
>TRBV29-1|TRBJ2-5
CSVGQTKETQYF
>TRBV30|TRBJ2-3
CAWSSETDTQYF
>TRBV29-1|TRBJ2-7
CSVEGLAGGGSYEQYF
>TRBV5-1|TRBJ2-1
CASSVLQSDSYNEQFF
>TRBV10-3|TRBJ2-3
CAIRRTSGVTDTQYF
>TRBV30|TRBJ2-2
CASRGGGELFF
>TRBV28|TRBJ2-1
CASSSSNPGQYNEQFF
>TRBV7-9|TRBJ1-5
CASSLGQSNQPQHF
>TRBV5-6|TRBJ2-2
CASSLEGGVIPGELFF
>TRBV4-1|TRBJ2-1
CASSQGAAPNGNEQFF
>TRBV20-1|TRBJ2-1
CSATRADEQFF
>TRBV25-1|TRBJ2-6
CASSRGRVGANVLTF
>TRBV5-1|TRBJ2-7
CASSLRQGPNEQYF